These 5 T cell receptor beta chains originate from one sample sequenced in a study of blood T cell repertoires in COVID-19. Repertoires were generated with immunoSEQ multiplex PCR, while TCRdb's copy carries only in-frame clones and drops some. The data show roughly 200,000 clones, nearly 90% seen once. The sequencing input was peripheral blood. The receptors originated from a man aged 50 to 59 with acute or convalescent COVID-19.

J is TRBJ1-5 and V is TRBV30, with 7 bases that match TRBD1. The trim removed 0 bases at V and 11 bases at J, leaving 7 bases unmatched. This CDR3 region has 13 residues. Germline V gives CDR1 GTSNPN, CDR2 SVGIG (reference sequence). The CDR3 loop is CAWSVQGLMAQHF. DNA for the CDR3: TGTGCCTGGAGTGTACAGGGGCTGATGGCCCAGCATTTT. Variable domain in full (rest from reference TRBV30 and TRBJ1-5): SQTIHQWPATLVQPVGSPLSLECTVEGTSNPNLYWYRQAAGRGLQLLFYSVGIGQISSEVPQNLSASRPQDRQFILSSKKLLLSDSGFYLCAWSVQGLMAQHFGDGTRLSIL.

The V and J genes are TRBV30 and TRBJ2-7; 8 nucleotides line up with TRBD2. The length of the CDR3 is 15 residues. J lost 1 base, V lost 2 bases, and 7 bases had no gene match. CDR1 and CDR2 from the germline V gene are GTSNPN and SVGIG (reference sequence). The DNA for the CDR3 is TGTGCCTGGAGTCTTGAAGCGGGGGCTTCCTACGAGCAGTACGTC. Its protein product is CAWSLEAGASYEQYV.

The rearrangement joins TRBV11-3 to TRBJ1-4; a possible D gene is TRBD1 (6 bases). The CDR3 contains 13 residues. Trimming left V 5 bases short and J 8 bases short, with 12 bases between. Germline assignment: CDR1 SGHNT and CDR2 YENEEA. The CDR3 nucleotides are TGTGCCAGCAGCCTACAGGGTAGGGAAAAACTGTTTTTT. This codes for CASSLQGREKLFF.

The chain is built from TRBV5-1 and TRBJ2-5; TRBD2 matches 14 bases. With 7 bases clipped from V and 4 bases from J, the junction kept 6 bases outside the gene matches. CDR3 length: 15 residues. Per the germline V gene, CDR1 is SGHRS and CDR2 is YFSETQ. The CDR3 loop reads CASGGTSGRSETQYF. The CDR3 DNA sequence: TGCGCCAGCGGGGGGACTAGCGGGAGATCAGAGACCCAGTACTTC.

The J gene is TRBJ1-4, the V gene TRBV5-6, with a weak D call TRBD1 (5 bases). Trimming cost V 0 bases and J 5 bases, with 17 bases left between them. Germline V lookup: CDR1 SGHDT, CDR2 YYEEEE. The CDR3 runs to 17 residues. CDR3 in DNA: TGTGCCAGCAGCTTGGAGGGGCCCCCAGGTCAGAATGAAAAACTGTTTTTT. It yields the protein CASSLEGPPGQNEKLFF.